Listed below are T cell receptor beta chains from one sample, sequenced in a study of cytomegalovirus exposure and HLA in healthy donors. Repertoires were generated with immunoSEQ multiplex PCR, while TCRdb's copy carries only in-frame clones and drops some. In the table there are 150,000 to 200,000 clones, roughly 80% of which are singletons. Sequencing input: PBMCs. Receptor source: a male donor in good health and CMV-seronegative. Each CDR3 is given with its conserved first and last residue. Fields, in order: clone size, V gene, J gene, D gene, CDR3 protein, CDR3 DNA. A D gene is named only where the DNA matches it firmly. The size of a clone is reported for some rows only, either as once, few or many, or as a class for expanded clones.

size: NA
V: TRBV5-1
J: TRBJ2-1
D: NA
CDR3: CASSQGGSYNEQFF
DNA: TGCGCCAGCTCTCAGGGGGGAAGTTACAATGAGCAGTTCTTC

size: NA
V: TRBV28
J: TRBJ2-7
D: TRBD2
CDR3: CASSLGGGPSYEQYF
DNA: TGTGCCAGCAGTTTGGGGGGAGGGCCCTCCTACGAGCAGTACTTC

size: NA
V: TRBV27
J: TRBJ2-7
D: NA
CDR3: CASSVSGQSYEQYF
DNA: TGTGCCAGCAGCGTATCCGGACAGTCCTACGAGCAGTACTTC

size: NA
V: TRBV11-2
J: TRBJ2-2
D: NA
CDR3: CASWVQGTGELFF
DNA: TGTGCCAGCTGGGTTCAGGGGACCGGGGAGCTGTTTTTT

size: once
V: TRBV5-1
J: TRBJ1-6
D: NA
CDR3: CASSLGDIFNSPLHF
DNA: TGCGCCAGCAGCTTGGGGGACATCTTTAATTCACCCCTCCACTTT

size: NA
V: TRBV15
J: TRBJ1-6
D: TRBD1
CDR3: CATSRDLEGQGGSPLHF
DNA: TGTGCCACCAGCAGAGATTTGGAGGGACAGGGCGGATCACCCCTCCACTTT

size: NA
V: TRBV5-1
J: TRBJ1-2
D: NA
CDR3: CASSHLGVSYGYTF
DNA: TGCGCCAGCAGCCACCTTGGAGTGTCCTATGGCTACACCTTC

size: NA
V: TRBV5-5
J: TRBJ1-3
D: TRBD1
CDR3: CASSLQGDSGNTIYF
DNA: TGTGCCAGCAGCTTGCAGGGGGATTCTGGAAACACCATATATTTT

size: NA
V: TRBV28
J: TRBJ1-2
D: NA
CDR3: CASSVTGGWNYGYTF
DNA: TGTGCCAGCAGTGTGACGGGGGGTTGGAACTATGGCTACACCTTC

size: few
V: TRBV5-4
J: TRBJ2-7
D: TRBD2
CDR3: CASSLRLAGGLVEQYF
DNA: TGTGCCAGCAGCTTACGACTAGCGGGGGGGCTTGTCGAGCAGTACTTC

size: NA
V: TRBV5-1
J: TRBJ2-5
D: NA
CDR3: CASSLDGRPYGTQYF
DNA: TGCGCCAGCAGCTTGGACGGGAGACCTTACGGGACCCAGTACTTC

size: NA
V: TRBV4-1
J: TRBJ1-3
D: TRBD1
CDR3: CASSQEDRAHTIYF
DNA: TGCGCCAGCAGCCAAGAGGACAGGGCCCACACCATATATTTT

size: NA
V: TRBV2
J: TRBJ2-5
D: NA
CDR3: CASAREETQYF
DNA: TGTGCCAGCGCACGGGAAGAGACCCAGTACTTC

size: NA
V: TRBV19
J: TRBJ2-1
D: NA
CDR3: CASSIGGPDLYSYNEQFF
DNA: TGTGCCAGTAGTATAGGGGGGCCAGACTTATACTCCTACAATGAGCAGTTCTTC

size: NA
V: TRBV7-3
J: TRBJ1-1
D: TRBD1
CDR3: CASSFMRGQDTEAFF
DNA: TGTGCCAGCAGCTTCATGAGGGGGCAAGACACTGAAGCTTTCTTT

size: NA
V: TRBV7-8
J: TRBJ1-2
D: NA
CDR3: CASSLALIDRGISNYGYTF
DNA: TGTGCCAGCAGCTTAGCGCTAATCGATAGGGGTATATCTAACTATGGCTACACCTTC

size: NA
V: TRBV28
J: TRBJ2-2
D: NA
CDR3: CASSLPRVGTGELFF
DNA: TGTGCCAGCAGTTTGCCCAGGGTGGGCACCGGGGAGCTGTTTTTT

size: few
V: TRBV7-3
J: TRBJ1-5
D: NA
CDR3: CASSLVGGNNQPQHF
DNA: TGTGCCAGCAGCTTAGTGGGGGGGAACAATCAGCCCCAGCATTTT

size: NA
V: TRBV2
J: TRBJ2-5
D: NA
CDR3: CASSVGAEQETQYF
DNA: TGTGCCAGCAGTGTGGGAGCAGAACAAGAGACCCAGTACTTC

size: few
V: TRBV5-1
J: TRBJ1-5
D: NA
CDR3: CASSSGLVGQPQHF
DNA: TGCGCCAGCAGCTCAGGACTCGTAGGTCAGCCCCAGCATTTT

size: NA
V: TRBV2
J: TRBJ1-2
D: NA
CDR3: CAGHRGGGYTF
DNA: TGTGCCGGACATAGAGGTGGTGGCTACACCTTC

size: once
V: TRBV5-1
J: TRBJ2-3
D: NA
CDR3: CASSLSPGVDTQYF
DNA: TGCGCCAGCAGCTTGTCTCCGGGGGTAGATACGCAGTATTTT

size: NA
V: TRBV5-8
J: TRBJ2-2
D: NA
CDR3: CASRIQSGELFF
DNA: TGTGCCAGCAGAATACAGTCCGGGGAGCTGTTTTTT

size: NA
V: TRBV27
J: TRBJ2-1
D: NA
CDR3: CASSQSGLARNEQFF
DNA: TGTGCCAGCAGCCAATCTGGCCTAGCACGCAATGAGCAGTTCTTC

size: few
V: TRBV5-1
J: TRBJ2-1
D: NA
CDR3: CASSSGQGGYNEQFF
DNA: TGCGCCAGCAGCTCCGGACAGGGAGGGTACAATGAGCAGTTCTTC

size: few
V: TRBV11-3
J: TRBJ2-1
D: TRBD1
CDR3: CASSITGTVLNEQFF
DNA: TGTGCCAGCAGCATCACCGGGACAGTGCTGAATGAGCAGTTCTTC

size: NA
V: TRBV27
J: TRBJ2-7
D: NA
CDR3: CASSFGVSVSEQYF
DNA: TGTGCCAGCAGTTTCGGGGTGTCGGTCTCCGAGCAGTACTTC

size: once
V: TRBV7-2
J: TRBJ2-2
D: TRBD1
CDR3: CASRMTGPGELFF
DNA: TGTGCCAGCAGGATGACAGGGCCCGGGGAGCTGTTTTTT

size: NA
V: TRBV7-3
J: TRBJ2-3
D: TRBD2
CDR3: CASSRTSGSTDTQYF
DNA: TGTGCCAGCAGCCGGACTAGCGGGAGCACAGATACGCAGTATTTT

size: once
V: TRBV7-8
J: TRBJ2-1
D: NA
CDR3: CASSLGAGNRYNEQFF
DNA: TGTGCCAGCAGCTTAGGGGCGGGAAACAGATACAATGAGCAGTTCTTC

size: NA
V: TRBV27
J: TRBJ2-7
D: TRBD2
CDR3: CASSLLETSGTNEQYF
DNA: TGTGCCAGCAGTTTATTGGAGACTAGCGGGACCAACGAGCAGTACTTC